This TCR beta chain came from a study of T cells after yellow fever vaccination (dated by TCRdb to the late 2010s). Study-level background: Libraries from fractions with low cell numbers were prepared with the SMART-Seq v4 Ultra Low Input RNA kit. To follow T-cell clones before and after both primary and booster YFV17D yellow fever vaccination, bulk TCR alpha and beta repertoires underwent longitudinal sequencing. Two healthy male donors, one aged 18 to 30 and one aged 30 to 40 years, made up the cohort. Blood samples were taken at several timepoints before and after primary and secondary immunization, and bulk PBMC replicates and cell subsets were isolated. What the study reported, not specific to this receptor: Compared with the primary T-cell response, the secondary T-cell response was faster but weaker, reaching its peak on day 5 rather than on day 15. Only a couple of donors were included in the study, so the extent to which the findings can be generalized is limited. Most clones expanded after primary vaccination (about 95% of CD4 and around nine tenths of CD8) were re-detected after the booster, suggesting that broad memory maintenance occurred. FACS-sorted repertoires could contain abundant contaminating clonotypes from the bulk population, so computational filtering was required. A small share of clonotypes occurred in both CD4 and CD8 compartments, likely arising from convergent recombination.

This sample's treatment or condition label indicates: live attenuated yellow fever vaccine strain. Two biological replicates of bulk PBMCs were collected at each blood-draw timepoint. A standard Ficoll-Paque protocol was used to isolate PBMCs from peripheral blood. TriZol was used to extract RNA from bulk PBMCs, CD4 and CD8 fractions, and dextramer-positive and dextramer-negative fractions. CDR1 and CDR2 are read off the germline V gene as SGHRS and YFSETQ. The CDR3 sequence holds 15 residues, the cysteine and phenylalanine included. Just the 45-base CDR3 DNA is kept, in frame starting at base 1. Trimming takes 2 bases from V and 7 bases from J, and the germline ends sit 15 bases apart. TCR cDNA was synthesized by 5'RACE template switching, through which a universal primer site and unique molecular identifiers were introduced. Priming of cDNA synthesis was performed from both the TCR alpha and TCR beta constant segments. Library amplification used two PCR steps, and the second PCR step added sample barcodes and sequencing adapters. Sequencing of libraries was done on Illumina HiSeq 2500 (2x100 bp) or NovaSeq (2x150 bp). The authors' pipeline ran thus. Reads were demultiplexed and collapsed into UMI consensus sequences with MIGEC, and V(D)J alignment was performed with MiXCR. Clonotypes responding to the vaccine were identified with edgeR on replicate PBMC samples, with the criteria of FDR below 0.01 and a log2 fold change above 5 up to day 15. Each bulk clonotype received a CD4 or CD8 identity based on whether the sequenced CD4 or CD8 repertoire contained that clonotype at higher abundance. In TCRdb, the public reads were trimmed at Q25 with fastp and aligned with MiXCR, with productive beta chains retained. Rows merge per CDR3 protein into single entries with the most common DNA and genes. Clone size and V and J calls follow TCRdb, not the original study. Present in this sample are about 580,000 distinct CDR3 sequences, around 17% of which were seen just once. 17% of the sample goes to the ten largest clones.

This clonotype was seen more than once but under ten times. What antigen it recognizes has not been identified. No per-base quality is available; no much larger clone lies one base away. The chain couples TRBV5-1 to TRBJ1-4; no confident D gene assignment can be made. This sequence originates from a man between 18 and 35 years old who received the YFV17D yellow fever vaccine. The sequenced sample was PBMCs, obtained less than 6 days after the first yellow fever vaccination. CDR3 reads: CASSFGSGVREKLFF. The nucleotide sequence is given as TGCGCCAGCAGCTTTGGATCCGGGGTCCGTGAAAAACTGTTTTTT.